These 30 T cell receptor beta chains were all obtained from the same sample, sequenced in a study of response to subunit inactivated influenza vaccine listed by TCRdb under 2018. Library preparation was by RT-PCR. The listed sequencing device is Illumina HiSeq 2500. TCRdb itself trimmed the public reads at Q25 with fastp, ran MiXCR and retained productive beta chains. CDR3 protein duplicates are merged, each entry listing the most common genes and DNA. The sample profile shows roughly 500,000 distinct CDR3 sequences; over 25% of them were found once. Together, the top ten hold approximately 2% of the sample. The specimen comprised CD4+ T cells sorted from PBMCs, sampled around 5 days after vaccination. The receptor set was obtained from a man between 50 and 59 years old who received an inactivated influenza vaccine. Donor details come from another sample of the same person, matched by shared clones.

This clonotype appeared a few times. CDR3 sequence: CASSLTGKQDTEAFF. CDR3 DNA sequence: TGCGCCAGCAGCCTCACGGGGAAACAGGACACTGAAGCTTTCTTT. The chain is built from TRBV5-1 and TRBJ1-1, with D perhaps TRBD1 (5 bases). The CDR3 runs 15 residues. Deletions cut 4 bases from V and 3 bases from J, with 16 bases between. CDR1 and CDR2 from the germline V gene are SGHRS and YFSETQ.

This clonotype was seen a few times. The chain employs TRBV5-1 and TRBJ2-2, with TRBD1 identical over 9 bases. Germline V gives CDR1 SGHRS, CDR2 YFSETQ. The CDR3 length is 15 residues. The ends lost 6 bases at V and 1 base at J; junction bases unmatched: 4. CDR3 protein: CASTGTGQNTGELFF. The CDR3, as DNA: TGCGCCAGCACTGGGACAGGGCAGAACACCGGGGAGCTGTTTTTT.

The chain has TRBV5-1 and TRBJ1-4; 7 bases are a match to TRBD1. Germline V gives CDR1 SGHRS, CDR2 YFSETQ. The trim removed 7 bases at V and 4 bases at J, leaving 7 bases unmatched. The CDR3 has 14 residues. The CDR3 nucleotides read TGCGCCAGCGGCTCCGGGACAGATAATGAAAAACTGTTTTTT. This codes for CASGSGTDNEKLFF.

This clonotype was seen ten or more times. CDR3 residues: CASSRTPGNTGELFF. For the CDR3, the DNA is TGTGCCAGCAGCCGTACGCCAGGGAACACCGGGGAGCTGTTTTTT. The V call is TRBV7-2, the J call TRBJ2-2; D is uncertain. V lost 5 bases, J lost 1 base, and 11 bases lay in between. CDR3 size: 15 residues. Germline V gene data show CDR1 as SGHTA and CDR2 as FQGNSA.

The CDR3 DNA reads TGTGCCAGCAGTTACGGGGGGGCGGATACGCAGTATTTT. Residues: CASSYGGADTQYF. V usage is TRBV12-3 or TRBV12-4 and J usage is TRBJ2-3; 8 bases line up with TRBD2. J lost 6 bases, V lost 4 bases, and 3 bases had no gene match. The CDR3 loop spans 13 amino acids.

V and J are TRBV2 and TRBJ2-1; 9 bases align to TRBD1. CDR1 is SNHLY and CDR2 is FYNNEI in the germline V gene. The CDR3 extends over 13 amino acids. V trimming: 9 bases; J trimming: 6 bases; junction bases outside the gene matches: 6. CDR3 residues: CASPGQGTNEQFF. DNA of the CDR3: TGTGCCAGTCCGGGACAGGGAACCAATGAGCAGTTCTTC.

This clonotype was observed many times. For the CDR3, the DNA is TGTGCCAGCGGGGGGGCGATCGGGACCCAGTACTTC. This translates into CASGGAIGTQYF. This chain connects TRBV12-3 or TRBV12-4 to TRBJ2-5; D might be TRBD2 (7 bases). There are 12 residues in the CDR3. V lost 8 bases to trimming and J lost 7 bases, with 14 bases between them.

The chain carries TRBV29-1 and TRBJ2-7, with 10 bases matching TRBD2. CDR1 SQVTM and CDR2 ANQGSEA come from the germline V gene. J was trimmed by 0 bases and V by 4 bases; bases with no gene match: 9. There are 16 residues in the CDR3. The CDR3 protein is CSVAVAGGPSSYEQYF. The CDR3 DNA reads TGCAGCGTTGCGGTAGCGGGGGGCCCGAGCTCCTACGAGCAGTACTTC.

This clonotype occurred a few times. This chain joins TRBV7-6 and TRBJ2-1; 8 bases line up with TRBD2. J was trimmed by 9 bases and V by 5 bases; bases with no gene match: 9. The V gene's germline CDR1 is SGHVS and CDR2 FNYEAQ. This CDR3 is built from 14 residues. The CDR3 region is CASSLGGGASEQFF. CDR3 DNA: TGTGCCAGCAGCCTCGGGGGGGGGGCTAGTGAGCAGTTCTTC.

The rearrangement joins TRBV12-3 or TRBV12-4 to TRBJ2-2; D not resolved. This CDR3 spans 14 amino acids. Trimming took off 1 base at V and 6 bases at J, with 9 bases between the two ends. CDR3 nucleotides: TGTGCCAGCAGTTTAGGACTGACTCCCGGGGAGCTGTTTTTT. Translated, it gives CASSLGLTPGELFF.

This clonotype turned up a few times. The rearrangement joins TRBV6-1 to TRBJ2-7; TRBD1 aligns across 7 bases. V lost 3 bases to trimming and J lost 10 bases; unmatched junction nucleotides: 9. Germline lookup yields CDR1 MNHNS and CDR2 SASEGT. The CDR3 length is 13 residues. The CDR3 nucleotides are TGTGCCAGCAGTGATTTCGGGACAGCCAATCAGTACTTC. Encoded protein: CASSDFGTANQYF.

There are a few counts of this clonotype. The V call is TRBV25-1, the J call TRBJ2-3; D is perhaps TRBD1 (5 bases). CDR1 and CDR2 from the germline V gene are MGHDK and SYGVNS. This CDR3 has 15 amino acids. The germline V and J ends were trimmed by 4 bases and 1 base, with 12 bases remaining between them. CDR3 coding DNA: TGTGCCAGCAGTGCTTGGGGCGGAGGCACAGATACGCAGTATTTT. The encoded protein is CASSAWGGGTDTQYF.

This clonotype was found a few times. The chain couples TRBV10-3 to TRBJ2-2; 7 nucleotides agree with TRBD2. This CDR3 region has 14 residues. J gave up 2 bases and V 6 bases, and 3 bases lay outside the gene matches. Looked up from germline, CDR1 is ENHRY and CDR2 is SYGVKD. Here the CDR3 DNA reads TGTGCCATCAGGCTAGCGGAAAACACCGGGGAGCTGTTTTTT. Protein sequence: CAIRLAENTGELFF.

The rearrangement links TRBV7-2 to TRBJ2-7; D not resolved. The germline gives CDR1 SGHTA, CDR2 FQGNSA. Deletions cut 1 base from V and 3 bases from J, with 7 bases between. This CDR3 is built from 13 residues. In DNA, the CDR3 is TGTGCCAGCAGCTTAGAATCGGGCTACGAGCAGTACTTC. It yields the protein CASSLESGYEQYF.

The chain employs TRBV15 and TRBJ2-1; D remains unclear. Germline V gives CDR1 LNHNV, CDR2 YYDKDF (reference sequence). This CDR3 spans 14 amino acids. The V and J ends lost 0 bases and 1 base respectively, with 4 bases between them. Here the CDR3 reads CATSRDRSYNEQFF. CDR3 bases: TGTGCCACCAGCAGAGACAGATCCTACAATGAGCAGTTCTTC.

The chain recombines TRBV20-1 with TRBJ2-1; D is ambiguous. Trimming shortened V by 6 bases and J by 2 bases, and 11 bases separated the two germline ends. The CDR3 covers 13 residues. Germline CDR1 reads DFQATT; CDR2 reads SNEGSKA (reference sequence). CDR3 nucleotide sequence: TGCAGTGCGAGAAGGAAACCCTACAATGAGCAGTTCTTC. Translated, it gives CSARRKPYNEQFF.

The gene calls are TRBV20-1 and TRBJ1-1, with D unclear. Looked up from germline, CDR1 is DFQATT and CDR2 is SNEGSKA (reference sequence). The ends were cut back, 3 bases at V and 1 base at J, with 12 bases in the middle. There are 14 residues in the CDR3. In DNA form, the CDR3 reads TGCAGTGCTAGTTTAGACGCGCAGAACACTGAAGCTTTCTTT. It translates to CSASLDAQNTEAFF.

The chain joins TRBV12-3 or TRBV12-4 to TRBJ2-2; D possibly corresponds to TRBD2 (5 bases). V was trimmed by 3 bases and J by 2 bases, leaving 10 bases between them. The CDR3 loop spans 15 amino acids. CDR3 nucleotide sequence: TGTGCCAGCAGTTTCAGACGGACTAACACCGGGGAGCTGTTTTTT. As protein: CASSFRRTNTGELFF.

The genes are TRBV20-1 and TRBJ2-1; D is ambiguous. Germline-derived CDR1 and CDR2 are DFQATT and SNEGSKA (reference sequence). Trimming removed 1 base from V and 8 bases from J, with 6 bases in between. This CDR3 has 11 amino acids. The CDR3 protein is CSARGVDEQFF. CDR3 sequence (DNA): TGCAGTGCTAGAGGGGTGGATGAGCAGTTCTTC.

In its sample, this clonotype was seen a few times. The chain is built from TRBV20-1 and TRBJ2-5; D unclear. Germline CDR1 reads DFQATT; CDR2 reads SNEGSKA (reference sequence). There are 13 residues in the CDR3. V lost 5 bases and J 2 bases, leaving 12 bases between the germline ends. The chain's CDR3 is CSALGPAQETQYF. In DNA, the CDR3 is TGCAGTGCTTTAGGTCCAGCTCAAGAGACCCAGTACTTC.

The sample holds a few counts of this clonotype. The chain recombines TRBV6-2 or TRBV6-3 with TRBJ2-1, with D tentatively TRBD2 (6 bases). There are 16 residues in the CDR3. Germline V gene lookup returns CDR1 MNHEY and CDR2 SVGEGT. Trimming stripped 6 bases from V and 3 bases from J, with 18 bases between. The CDR3 here is CASSPLPGLNYNEQFF. CDR3 in DNA: TGTGCCAGCAGCCCTCTCCCGGGACTGAACTACAATGAGCAGTTCTTC.

V and J are TRBV7-9 and TRBJ2-4, with 7 nucleotides matching TRBD1. The V segment lost 5 bases and the J segment 1 base; nucleotides outside the gene matches: 8. Germline CDR1 reads SEHNR; CDR2 reads FQNEAQ (reference sequence). The CDR3 sequence is 16 residues long. Here the CDR3 reads CASSGPRTGAKNIQYF. As DNA, the CDR3 is TGTGCCAGCAGCGGGCCAAGGACAGGCGCCAAAAACATTCAGTACTTC.

The J gene is TRBJ1-2, the V gene TRBV7-2; D is possibly TRBD1 (6 bases). Trimming shortened V by 5 bases and J by 5 bases, and 15 bases separated the two germline ends. CDR1 SGHTA and CDR2 FQGNSA come from the germline V gene. The CDR3 runs 14 residues. The CDR3 region is CASSATGTPYGYTF. For the CDR3, the DNA is TGTGCCAGCAGCGCCACCGGGACACCTTATGGCTACACCTTC.

In this sample, this clonotype turned up once. A clone one base away is much larger, so this may be a read error. The chain employs TRBV5-5 and TRBJ2-6; D not certain. The CDR3 length is 15 residues. Germline CDR1 reads SGHKS; CDR2 reads YYEKEE (reference sequence). V was pared by 1 base and J by 0 bases, with 5 bases between. CDR3 in amino acids: CASSLHGSGANVLTF. Written as DNA, the CDR3 is TGTGCCAGCAGCTTGCATGGCTCTGGGGCCAACGTCCTGACTTTC.

This clonotype was seen many times. The chain joins TRBV11-2 to TRBJ1-2; D is perhaps TRBD1 (6 bases). The germline V and J ends were trimmed by 0 bases and 4 bases, with 21 bases remaining between them. This CDR3 spans 18 amino acids. Looked up from germline, CDR1 is SGHAT and CDR2 is FQNNGV. The CDR3 nucleotides read TGTGCCAGCAGCTTAGATGGAATAGGGCAGACAGGTGGCTATGGCTACACCTTC. As protein: CASSLDGIGQTGGYGYTF.

This clonotype was found a few times. V is TRBV12-3 or TRBV12-4 and J is TRBJ1-2, with D unresolved. With 6 bases removed from V and 2 bases from J, the gap between germline ends came to 7 bases. The CDR3 spans 12 residues. CDR3 in DNA: TGTGCCAGCAGCCCCTCCAACTATGGCTACACCTTC. Its protein is CASSPSNYGYTF.

The chain joins TRBV11-3 to TRBJ2-1, with D perhaps assigned TRBD1 or TRBD2 (6 bases each). Trimming cost V 1 base and J 1 base, with 11 bases left between them. There are 16 residues in the CDR3. Germline V gene lookup returns CDR1 SGHNT and CDR2 YENEEA. The CDR3 region is CASSLVWGASYNEQFF. Here the CDR3 DNA reads TGTGCCAGCAGCTTAGTTTGGGGGGCGTCCTACAATGAGCAGTTCTTC.

This clonotype was observed once. The chain is built from TRBV11-2 and TRBJ2-2; D may be TRBD1 (5 bases). This CDR3 spans 15 amino acids. CDR1 is SGHAT, CDR2 FQNNGV, per germline. Trimming took off 5 bases at V and 4 bases at J, with 14 bases between the two ends. This CDR3 is CASSPDSFATGELFF. CDR3 coding DNA: TGTGCCAGCAGCCCTGACAGCTTTGCCACCGGGGAGCTGTTTTTT. Based on the CDR3 plus reference TRBV11-2 and TRBJ2-2, the full variable domain is EAGVAQSPRYKIIEKRQSVAFWCNPISGHATLYWYQQILGQGPKLLIQFQNNGVVDDSQLPKDRFSAERLKGVDSTLKIQPAKLEDSAVYLCASSPDSFATGELFFGEGSRLTVL.

This clonotype was detected only a few times. V usage is TRBV20-1 and J usage is TRBJ2-2; 8 positions match TRBD2. Unmatched junction bases numbered 11, after V lost 6 bases and J lost 5 bases. Germline-derived CDR1 and CDR2 are DFQATT and SNEGSKA (reference sequence). CDR3 length: 15 amino acids. CDR3 region: CSAAGGGHRTGELFF. DNA of the CDR3: TGCAGTGCGGCGGGCGGGGGGCACCGGACCGGGGAGCTGTTTTTT.

This chain uses TRBV27 with TRBJ1-5; D is ambiguous. Germline loops: CDR1 MNHEY, CDR2 SMNVEV (reference sequence). The CDR3 has 15 amino acids. V lost 6 bases to trimming and J lost 7 bases, with 19 bases between them. This CDR3 reads CASSSDGPSRQPQHF. DNA of the CDR3: TGTGCCAGCAGCTCAGATGGTCCAAGTAGGCAGCCCCAGCATTTT.